The source of this TCR beta chain is a study of T cells in Graves' hyperthyroidism and ophthalmopathy. The investigators amplified TCR beta CDR3 regions from RNA transcripts. First-round RT-PCR of the TCR CDR3 relied on the HTBI primer set. TCRdb re-called the multiplex PCR reads through MiXCR, storing one row per CDR3 protein. The table records about 640,000 distinct CDR3 sequences, less than 25% of them present only once. This clonotype came up many times. Trimming removed 5 bases from V and 9 bases from J, with 12 bases in between. Looked up from germline, CDR1 is SGHVS and CDR2 is FQNEAQ. The length of the CDR3 is 12 residues.

The receptor was isolated from a man younger than 40 with Graves' ophthalmopathy. The chain employs TRBV7-8 and TRBJ2-3; D unclear. The sequencing sample was made of blood. In DNA form, the CDR3 reads TGTGCCAGCAGCCGTCTAGAGTTGACGCAGTATTTT. Its protein product is CASSRLELTQYF.